Listed below are T cell receptor beta chains from one sample, sequenced in a study of blood T cell repertoires in COVID-19. TCRdb's copy holds only in-frame clones and misses some; the assay was immunoSEQ multiplex PCR. The sample yields over 200,000 clones, 82% seen once. What was sequenced was peripheral blood. These receptor sequences come from a woman between 40 and 55 years old with acute or convalescent COVID-19. CDR3s include the opening cysteine and the closing phenylalanine or tryptophan. D genes are given only for firm matches. Not every row has a clone size; where given, it reads once, few, many or a size class.

D gene: TRBD2; J gene: TRBJ2-1; V gene: TRBV29-1; clone size: .; CDR3 DNA: TGCAGCGCCCCCCTCGCGGGAGACCTCAATGAGCAGTTCTTC; CDR3 protein: CSAPLAGDLNEQFF
D gene: .; J gene: TRBJ2-7; V gene: TRBV11-2; clone size: .; CDR3 DNA: TGTGCCAGCAGCCTCAGGACAGTTGACGAGCAGTACTTC; CDR3 protein: CASSLRTVDEQYF
D gene: TRBD2; J gene: TRBJ2-3; V gene: TRBV11-3; clone size: .; CDR3 DNA: TGTGCCAGCAGCTCAGAACTAGCGGGAGATGGAGATACGCAGTATTTT; CDR3 protein: CASSSELAGDGDTQYF
D gene: .; J gene: TRBJ1-3; V gene: TRBV24-1; clone size: .; CDR3 DNA: TGTGCCACCAGTGATCCCGGGATCTCTGGAAACACCATATATTTT; CDR3 protein: CATSDPGISGNTIYF
D gene: .; J gene: TRBJ1-1; V gene: TRBV21-1; clone size: .; CDR3 DNA: TGTGCCAGCAGCAAAGGCCACGACAGTTCCTTGAACACTGAAGCTTTCTTT; CDR3 protein: CASSKGHDSSLNTEAFF
D gene: .; J gene: TRBJ2-7; V gene: TRBV5-6; clone size: .; CDR3 DNA: TGTGCCAGCAGTTCGGGACTCTTAGTCCCCTACTACGAGCAGTACTTC; CDR3 protein: CASSSGLLVPYYEQYF
D gene: .; J gene: TRBJ2-5; V gene: TRBV6-2/TRBV6-3; clone size: once; CDR3 DNA: TGTGCCAGCAGTTCGCCAGGCCAAGAGACCCAGTACTTC; CDR3 protein: CASSSPGQETQYF
D gene: .; J gene: TRBJ2-4; V gene: TRBV3-1/TRBV3-2; clone size: .; CDR3 DNA: TGTGCCAGCAGCCAGGTCGCTAGCGTTGGCATTCAGTACTTC; CDR3 protein: CASSQVASVGIQYF
D gene: TRBD1; J gene: TRBJ1-6; V gene: TRBV2; clone size: .; CDR3 DNA: TGTGCCAGCAGTGACCTCAGGACAGGAGCCAATTCACCCCTCCACTTT; CDR3 protein: CASSDLRTGANSPLHF
D gene: .; J gene: TRBJ2-1; V gene: TRBV5-1; clone size: .; CDR3 DNA: TGCGCCAGCAGCTTGGAAGCGGAAAACTACAATGAGCAGTTCTTC; CDR3 protein: CASSLEAENYNEQFF
D gene: TRBD1; J gene: TRBJ1-5; V gene: TRBV19; clone size: .; CDR3 DNA: TGTGCCAGTAGTCGGCCGGACAGGGGAACTAATAGCAATCAGCCCCAGCATTTT; CDR3 protein: CASSRPDRGTNSNQPQHF
D gene: .; J gene: TRBJ1-2; V gene: TRBV3-1/TRBV3-2; clone size: .; CDR3 DNA: TGTGCCAGCAGTACAGGTTCGACTAACTATGGCTACACCTTC; CDR3 protein: CASSTGSTNYGYTF
D gene: .; J gene: TRBJ1-2; V gene: TRBV6-5; clone size: once; CDR3 DNA: TGTGCCAGCAGTTACCGCACAAACTATGGCTACACCTTC; CDR3 protein: CASSYRTNYGYTF